The 23 T cell receptor beta chains below come from one sample, sequenced in a study of T cell repertoires in cytomegalovirus infection. In TCRdb, the reads were re-called with MiXCR into one record per CDR3 protein. The sample holds around 300,000 distinct CDR3 sequences, less than 25% seen once. No antigens are known for them. The sequences come from cultured PBMCs, collected from culture after CMV antigen stimulation. These receptors were obtained from a human donor in good health (CMV status not recorded). Some clones in this sample may be carry-over from other donors' samples.

This clonotype was counted many times. The chain recombines TRBV9 with TRBJ2-3; 9 nucleotides match TRBD2. Germline V gives CDR1 SGDLS, CDR2 YYNGEE. Germline trimming cut 6 bases from V and 0 bases from J; bases unmatched to any gene: 8. The CDR3 length is 16 residues. CDR3 in amino acids: CASTTHAGGSTDTQYF. CDR3 DNA sequence: TGTGCCAGCACCACCCACGCGGGAGGGAGCACAGATACGCAGTATTTT.

J is TRBJ1-5 and V is TRBV20-1; a possible D gene is TRBD1 (6 bases). Germline V gene lookup returns CDR1 DFQATT and CDR2 SNEGSKA (reference sequence). Between the trimmed V and J ends, which lost 4 bases and 0 bases, there was a span of 16 bases. This CDR3 has 16 amino acids. The CDR3 nucleotides are TGCAGTGCTACCCTGTGGGAGGGGGGTAGCAATCAGCCCCAGCATTTT. Its protein product is CSATLWEGGSNQPQHF.

This clonotype was found a few times. The chain employs TRBV4-2 and TRBJ2-1; D remains unclear. CDR3 length: 14 amino acids. V lost 4 bases and J lost 10, with 17 bases in between. CDR1 LGHNA and CDR2 YNFKEQ come from the germline V gene. CDR3 sequence reads: CASSRAVGPVEQFF. CDR3 DNA: TGTGCCAGCAGCCGGGCGGTTGGGCCGGTGGAGCAGTTCTTC.

This clonotype was seen repeatedly, ten times or more. This chain joins TRBV11-2 and TRBJ2-5; D call uncertain. V lost 2 bases, J lost 2 bases, and 15 bases lay in between. The length of the CDR3 is 16 residues. Looked up from germline, CDR1 is SGHAT and CDR2 is FQNNGV. CDR3: CASSLTAYRMQETQYF. As DNA, the CDR3 is TGTGCCAGCAGCTTAACTGCATACCGGATGCAAGAGACCCAGTACTTC.

This clonotype was seen more than once but under ten times. This CDR3 is CASSQTSGSIIKQFF. Written as DNA, the CDR3 is TGTGCCAGCAGCCAGACTAGCGGGAGTATAATTAAGCAGTTCTTC. This chain connects TRBV28 to TRBJ2-1; 12 positions match TRBD2. The CDR3 sequence is 15 residues long. Germline CDR1 MDHEN, CDR2 SYDVKM. Trimming removed 6 bases from V and 11 bases from J; junction bases left unmatched: 11.

The chain joins TRBV4-1 to TRBJ2-7, with 12 positions matching TRBD2. Germline V gives CDR1 MGHRA, CDR2 YSYEKL. Trimming took 4 bases from V and 2 from J; bases not matched to a gene: 12. This CDR3 spans 18 amino acids. CDR3 sequence: CASSLSVTTSGRAYEQYV. The DNA for the CDR3 is TGCGCCAGCAGCCTTTCCGTAACGACTAGCGGGAGAGCCTACGAGCAGTACGTC.

For the CDR3, the DNA is TGTGCCAGCAGTTCGGGACTAGCGGGAGAGCAGTACTTC. Translated, it gives CASSSGLAGEQYF. V and J are TRBV12-3 or TRBV12-4 and TRBJ2-7; 13 bases are a match to TRBD2. The CDR3 has 13 amino acids. The J segment lost 7 bases and the V segment lost 4 bases, leaving 1 base of the junction unmatched.

This clonotype has just a few counts. The chain combines TRBV15 with TRBJ2-7, with no clear D. Germline V gene sequence: CDR1 LNHNV, CDR2 YYDKDF (reference sequence). The CDR3 length is 15 residues. V dropped 0 bases and J dropped 4 bases, with 13 bases sitting between them. Written as DNA, the CDR3 is TGTGCCACCAGCAGAGATCTAGGTTCTGGGTACGAGCAGTACTTC. Encoded protein: CATSRDLGSGYEQYF.

The chain has TRBV24-1 and TRBJ2-3; maybe TRBD2 (5 bases). The V gene's germline CDR1 is KGHDR and CDR2 SFDVKD. The germline V and J ends were trimmed by 4 bases and 7 bases, with 8 bases remaining between them. CDR3 length: 12 amino acids. This chain's CDR3 is CATSELGNTQYF. CDR3 nucleotide sequence: TGTGCCACCAGTGAGCTCGGGAATACGCAGTATTTT.

This clonotype was seen a handful of times. The rearrangement joins TRBV12-3 or TRBV12-4 to TRBJ1-2, with 10 bases fitting TRBD1. This CDR3 has 16 residues. Germline trimming cut 6 bases from V and 0 bases from J; bases unmatched to any gene: 7. CDR3 sequence reads: CASSDAGTGANYGYTF. DNA for the CDR3: TGTGCCAGCAGCGACGCCGGGACAGGGGCTAACTATGGCTACACCTTC.

V gene TRBV19 combines with J gene TRBJ1-5; D is uncertain. Between the trimmed V and J ends, which lost 6 bases and 3 bases, there was a span of 9 bases. This CDR3 region has 13 residues. Germline values: CDR1 LNHDA, CDR2 SQIVND (reference sequence). CDR3 region: CASSDQANQPQHF. As DNA, the CDR3 is TGTGCCAGTAGCGACCAGGCCAATCAGCCCCAGCATTTT.

This clonotype showed up just a few times. The chain combines TRBV4-3 with TRBJ1-6, with a weak D call TRBD1 (5 bases). This CDR3 is built from 15 residues. The V end was cut by 1 base, the J end by 10 bases, with 14 bases between. Germline CDR1 is LGHNA and CDR2 is YSLEER. The CDR3 loop reads CASSQVLPGSSPLHF. In DNA form, the CDR3 reads TGCGCCAGCAGCCAAGTCCTACCAGGGAGCTCACCCCTCCACTTT.

This clonotype was found a few times. The genes are TRBV7-2 and TRBJ2-5, with 11 positions matching TRBD1. Germline trimming cut 4 bases from V and 5 bases from J; bases unmatched to any gene: 6. The germline CDR1 and CDR2 sequences are SGHTA and FQGNSA. The CDR3 is 15 amino acids. The CDR3 here is CASSSDRGQVETQYF. CDR3 bases: TGTGCCAGCAGCTCGGACAGGGGGCAGGTGGAGACCCAGTACTTC.

This clonotype occurred a few times. This chain connects TRBV10-2 to TRBJ2-1, with D perhaps matching TRBD1 (5 bases). The CDR3 covers 13 residues. With 0 bases removed from V and 12 bases from J, the gap between germline ends came to 12 bases. CDR1 and CDR2 (germline): WSHSY, SAAADI. CDR3 DNA sequence: TGCGCCAGCAGTGAGTCAGTAGGGGTTCGGCAGTTCTTC. Translated, it gives CASSESVGVRQFF.

J is TRBJ2-5 and V is TRBV6-6; 7 positions match TRBD2. The V segment lost 7 bases and the J segment 5 bases; nucleotides outside the gene matches: 7. The length of the CDR3 is 13 residues. Germline V gene sequence: CDR1 MNHNY, CDR2 SVGAGI (reference sequence). The CDR3 DNA reads TGTGCCAGCAACGACCTCGGGGGGGAGACCCAGTACTTC. It yields the protein CASNDLGGETQYF.

The rearrangement links TRBV7-9 to TRBJ2-4; D may correspond to TRBD1 or TRBD2 (6 bases each). The CDR3 is 18 amino acids. V dropped 5 bases and J dropped 0 bases, with 20 bases sitting between them. In germline, CDR1 is SEHNR, CDR2 FQNEAQ (reference sequence). CDR3 protein: CASSPPLIRGLAKNIQYF. The CDR3 DNA reads as TGTGCCAGCAGCCCACCCTTAATTCGGGGGCTAGCCAAAAACATTCAGTACTTC.

This clonotype occurred a few times. The chain combines TRBV2 with TRBJ1-2, with D hard to call. The CDR3 totals 11 residues. Trimming pared 6 bases from V and 6 bases from J, leaving 8 bases between. Germline V gene data show CDR1 as SNHLY and CDR2 as FYNNEI. This CDR3 is CASRNMDGYTF. CDR3 bases: TGTGCCAGCAGGAACATGGATGGCTACACCTTC.

Ten or more counts support this clonotype. V gene TRBV6-2 or TRBV6-3 combines with J gene TRBJ2-3, with 13 bases that match TRBD2. The CDR3 spans 17 residues. CDR1 is MNHEY and CDR2 is SVGEGT in the germline V gene. V was pared by 6 bases and J by 3 bases, with 9 bases of the junction left unmatched. The CDR3: CASSPGLAGVSTDTQYF. CDR3 in DNA: TGTGCCAGCAGCCCCGGACTAGCGGGAGTATCAACAGATACGCAGTATTTT.

This clonotype was picked up many times. The genes are TRBV7-9 and TRBJ2-4; 9 bases line up with TRBD2. The CDR3 totals 15 residues. V lost 4 bases, J lost 4 bases, and 5 bases stayed unmatched. Germline values: CDR1 SEHNR, CDR2 FQNEAQ (reference sequence). CDR3 in DNA: TGTGCCAGCAGCTCCGGCGGGAGGGCAAAAAACATTCAGTACTTC. Encoded protein: CASSSGGRAKNIQYF. The full variable domain, with the rest looked up from reference TRBV7-9 and TRBJ2-4, is DTGVSQNPRHKITKRGQNVTFRCDPISEHNRLYWYRQTLGQGPEFLTYFQNEAQLEKSRLLSDRFSAERPKGSFSTLEIQRTEQGDSAMYLCASSSGGRAKNIQYFGAGTRLSVL.

This chain joins TRBV5-1 and TRBJ2-7, with a possible D match to TRBD1 (6 bases). Per germline, CDR1 SGHRS and CDR2 YFSETQ. The CDR3 is 14 residues long. V dropped 3 bases and J dropped 7 bases, with 17 bases sitting between them. CDR3 sequence: CASSYQQGSGEQYF. The CDR3 bases are TGCGCCAGCAGCTATCAACAGGGATCGGGAGAGCAGTACTTC.

Many counts were recorded for this clonotype. The chain couples TRBV6-1 to TRBJ1-2; 7 nucleotides align to TRBD1. V lost 5 bases and J lost 0; bases outside the gene matches: 18. The CDR3 consists of 19 residues. Germline V gene lookup returns CDR1 MNHNS and CDR2 SASEGT. Here the CDR3 reads CASSLITPGQIKTNYGYTF. DNA for the CDR3: TGTGCCAGCAGTTTAATCACCCCGGGACAGATAAAGACTAACTATGGCTACACCTTC.

This rearrangement joins TRBV28 to TRBJ2-5; the D is unclear. Germline CDR1 and CDR2: MDHEN and SYDVKM. This CDR3 has 17 amino acids. The V gene lost 3 bases and the J gene lost 0 bases, with 17 bases spanning the gap. CDR3 in amino acids: CASSFPFEPPYQETQYF. Here the CDR3 DNA reads TGTGCCAGCAGTTTCCCCTTTGAACCCCCCTACCAAGAGACCCAGTACTTC.

This clonotype was found many times. The V call is TRBV7-3, the J call TRBJ2-3, with D unclear. The germline V gene has CDR1 SGHTA and CDR2 FQGTGA. V lost 5 bases and J 5 bases, leaving 8 bases between the germline ends. The CDR3 loop spans 12 amino acids. In DNA, the CDR3 is TGTGCCAGCAGCCCGGATGGAGATACGCAGTATTTT. Translation gives CASSPDGDTQYF.